This TCR beta chain came from a study of shared clonotypes between healthy human individuals. Study background: Used for every donor were three CD4 naive, three CD4 memory, two CD8 naive and one CD8 memory plate.

Findings and limits, study-wide: Sharing of clonotypes among donors was expected to vary with sequencing depth.

Germline V gene lookup returns CDR1 GTSNPN and CDR2 SVGIG (reference sequence). This CDR3 has 13 amino acids. J was trimmed by 4 bases and V by 6 bases; bases with no gene match: 8. Comments on this clone: Its antigen remains unknown.

Data came from immunoSEQ multiplex PCR; TCRdb stores just in-frame clones and leaves some out. The sample yields about 1 million clones, roughly 75% seen once. Sequencing was carried out using memory CD4+ T cells sorted from blood. As to subset: CD45RA-negative fraction. The gene calls are TRBV30 and TRBJ2-5; 7 positions agree with TRBD1. This TCR came from a man aged 18 to 29 in good health. This CDR3 is CACRQGTRETQYF. CDR3 in DNA: TGTGCCTGCCGACAGGGAACGAGAGAGACCCAGTACTTC.